The 2 T cell receptor beta chains listed next were all sequenced from one sample in a study of lymphopenia after photon versus proton radiotherapy. Profiled with immunoSEQ multiplex PCR; TCRdb holds only in-frame clones, not every one. Counted here are 40,000 or so clones, approximately 83% occurring once; the ten biggest clones make up 2.2%. This specimen consisted of peripheral blood, obtained from a patient treated with photon-based radiotherapy. Source of these receptors: a man in his forties with gastric cancer.

The CDR3 nucleotides read TGTGCCAGCAGTGCCGGGTTTAGCTCCTATAATTCACCCCTCCACTTT. Residues: CASSAGFSSYNSPLHF. The chain carries TRBV6-1 and TRBJ1-6; no firm D call. Trimming removed 4 bases from V and 0 bases from J, with 10 bases in between. Germline V gene sequence: CDR1 MNHNS, CDR2 SASEGT. The CDR3 spans 16 residues.

J is TRBJ2-6 and V is TRBV29-1, with D maybe TRBD2 (6 bases). In germline, CDR1 is SQVTM, CDR2 ANQGSEA. This CDR3 comprises 14 residues. V was clipped by 5 bases and J by 0 bases, with 8 bases between them. The DNA for the CDR3 is TGCAGCGTTCAGACTAGCTCTGGGGCCAACGTCCTGACTTTC. Protein: CSVQTSSGANVLTF. The full variable domain, with the rest looked up from reference TRBV29-1 and TRBJ2-6, is SAVISQKPSRDICQRGTSLTIQCQVDSQVTMMFWYRQQPGQSLTLIATANQGSEATYESGFVIDKFPISRPNLTFSTLTVSNMSPEDSSIYLCSVQTSSGANVLTFGAGSRLTVL.